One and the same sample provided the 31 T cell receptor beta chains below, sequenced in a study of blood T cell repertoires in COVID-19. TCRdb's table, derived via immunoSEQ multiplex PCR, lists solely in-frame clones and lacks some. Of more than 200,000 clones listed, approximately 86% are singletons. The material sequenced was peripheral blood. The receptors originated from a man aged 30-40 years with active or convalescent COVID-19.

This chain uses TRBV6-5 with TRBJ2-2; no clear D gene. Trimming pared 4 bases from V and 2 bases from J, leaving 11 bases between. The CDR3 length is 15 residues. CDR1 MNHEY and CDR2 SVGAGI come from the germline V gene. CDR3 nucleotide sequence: TGTGCCAGCAGTTTAACCGGGTCCAACACCGGGGAGCTGTTTTTT. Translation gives CASSLTGSNTGELFF.

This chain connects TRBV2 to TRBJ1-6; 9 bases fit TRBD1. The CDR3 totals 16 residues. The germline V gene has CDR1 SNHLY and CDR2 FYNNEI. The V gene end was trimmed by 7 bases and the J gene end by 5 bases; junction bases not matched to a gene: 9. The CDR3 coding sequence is TGTGCCAGCAAATTATACCGGGACAGGGATAATTCACCCCTCCACTTT. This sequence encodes CASKLYRDRDNSPLHF.

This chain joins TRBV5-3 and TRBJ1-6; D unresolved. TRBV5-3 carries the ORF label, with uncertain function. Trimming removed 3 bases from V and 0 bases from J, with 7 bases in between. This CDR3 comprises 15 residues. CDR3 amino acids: CARSWRGSYNSPLHF. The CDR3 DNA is TGTGCCAGAAGCTGGAGAGGCTCCTATAATTCACCCCTCCACTTT.

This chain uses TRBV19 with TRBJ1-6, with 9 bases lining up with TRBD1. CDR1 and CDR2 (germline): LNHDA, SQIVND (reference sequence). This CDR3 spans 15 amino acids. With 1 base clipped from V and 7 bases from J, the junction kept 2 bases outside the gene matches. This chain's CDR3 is CASSIGTGANSPLHF. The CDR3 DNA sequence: TGTGCCAGTAGTATAGGGACAGGGGCAAATTCACCCCTCCACTTT.

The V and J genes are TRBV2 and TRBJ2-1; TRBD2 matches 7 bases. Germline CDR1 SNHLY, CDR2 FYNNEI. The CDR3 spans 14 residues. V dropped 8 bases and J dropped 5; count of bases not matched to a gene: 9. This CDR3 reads CASYGLRGNNEQFF. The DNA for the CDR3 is TGTGCCAGCTATGGTTTGCGGGGGAACAATGAGCAGTTCTTC.

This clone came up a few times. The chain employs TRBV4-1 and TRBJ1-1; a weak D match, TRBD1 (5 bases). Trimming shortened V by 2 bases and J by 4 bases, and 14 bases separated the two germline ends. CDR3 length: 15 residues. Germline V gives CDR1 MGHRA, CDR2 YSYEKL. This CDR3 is CASSQSGNLATEAFF. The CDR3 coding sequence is TGCGCCAGCAGCCAATCAGGGAATCTCGCCACTGAAGCTTTCTTT.

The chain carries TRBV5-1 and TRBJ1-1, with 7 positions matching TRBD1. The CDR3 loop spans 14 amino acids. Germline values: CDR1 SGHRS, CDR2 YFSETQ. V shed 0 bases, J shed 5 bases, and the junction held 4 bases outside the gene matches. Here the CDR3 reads CASSLGGGETEAFF. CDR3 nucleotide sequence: TGCGCCAGCAGCTTGGGAGGGGGCGAGACTGAAGCTTTCTTT.

CDR3 in amino acids: CASSPAHVAGYYEQYF. CDR3 bases: TGTGCCAGTAGTCCGGCGCATGTGGCAGGATACTACGAGCAGTACTTC. The chain is built from TRBV19 and TRBJ2-7, with no clear D. The germline gives CDR1 LNHDA, CDR2 SQIVND (reference sequence). V lost 5 bases to trimming and J lost 3 bases, with 20 bases between them. This CDR3 region has 16 residues.

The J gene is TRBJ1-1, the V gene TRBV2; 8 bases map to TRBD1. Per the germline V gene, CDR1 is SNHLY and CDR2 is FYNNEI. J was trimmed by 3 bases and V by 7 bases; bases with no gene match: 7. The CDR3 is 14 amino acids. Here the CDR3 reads CASINQGADTEAFF. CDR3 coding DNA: TGTGCCAGCATCAACCAGGGGGCCGACACTGAAGCTTTCTTT.

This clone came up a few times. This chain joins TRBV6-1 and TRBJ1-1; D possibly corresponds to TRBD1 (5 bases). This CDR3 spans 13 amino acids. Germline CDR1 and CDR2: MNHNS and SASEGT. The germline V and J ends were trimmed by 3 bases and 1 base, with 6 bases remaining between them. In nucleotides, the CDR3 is TGTGCCAGCAGTGACAGGGAGAACACTGAAGCTTTCTTT. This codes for CASSDRENTEAFF.

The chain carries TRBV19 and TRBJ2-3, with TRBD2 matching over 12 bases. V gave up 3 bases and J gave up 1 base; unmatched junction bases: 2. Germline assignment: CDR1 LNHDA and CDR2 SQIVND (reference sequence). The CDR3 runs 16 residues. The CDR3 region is CASSMSSGGGTDTQYF. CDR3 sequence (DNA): TGTGCCAGTAGTATGTCTAGCGGGGGGGGCACAGATACGCAGTATTTT.

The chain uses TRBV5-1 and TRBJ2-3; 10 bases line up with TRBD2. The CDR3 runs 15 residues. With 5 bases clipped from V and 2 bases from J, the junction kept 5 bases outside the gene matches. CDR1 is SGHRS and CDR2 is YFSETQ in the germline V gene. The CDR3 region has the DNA TGCGCCAGCAGTTCCGGACTAGCGGACACAGATACGCAGTATTTT. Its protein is CASSSGLADTDTQYF.

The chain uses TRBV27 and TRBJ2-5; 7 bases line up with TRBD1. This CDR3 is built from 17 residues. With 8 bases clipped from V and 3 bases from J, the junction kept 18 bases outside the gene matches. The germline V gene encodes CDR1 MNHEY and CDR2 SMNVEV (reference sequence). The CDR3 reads CASARTSWTGFEETQYF. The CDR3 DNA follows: TGTGCCAGCGCAAGGACCTCTTGGACAGGCTTCGAAGAGACCCAGTACTTC.

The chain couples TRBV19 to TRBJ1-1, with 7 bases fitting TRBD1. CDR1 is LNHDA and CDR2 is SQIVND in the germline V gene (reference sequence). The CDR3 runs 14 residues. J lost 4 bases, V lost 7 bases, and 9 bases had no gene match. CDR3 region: CASINQGGVTEAFF. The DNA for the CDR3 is TGTGCCAGTATTAACCAGGGGGGCGTCACTGAAGCTTTCTTT.

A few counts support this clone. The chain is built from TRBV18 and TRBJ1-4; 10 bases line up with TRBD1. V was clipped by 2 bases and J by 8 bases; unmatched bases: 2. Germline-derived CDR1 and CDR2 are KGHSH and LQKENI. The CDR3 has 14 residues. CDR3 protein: CASSPTTGGEKLFF. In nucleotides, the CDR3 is TGTGCCAGCTCACCAACGACAGGGGGCGAAAAACTGTTTTTT. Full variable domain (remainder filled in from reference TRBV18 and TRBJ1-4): NAGVMQNPRHLVRRRGQEARLRCSPMKGHSHVYWYRQLPEEGLKFMVYLQKENIIDESGMPKERFSAEFPKEGPSILRIQQVVRGDSAAYFCASSPTTGGEKLFFGSGTQLSVL.

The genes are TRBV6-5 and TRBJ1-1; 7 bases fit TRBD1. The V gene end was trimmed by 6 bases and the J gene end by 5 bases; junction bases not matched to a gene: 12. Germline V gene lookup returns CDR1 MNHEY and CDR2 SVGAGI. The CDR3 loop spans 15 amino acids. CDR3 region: CASSPYGGQTTEAFF. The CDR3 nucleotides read TGTGCCAGCAGCCCGTATGGGGGACAGACGACTGAAGCTTTCTTT.

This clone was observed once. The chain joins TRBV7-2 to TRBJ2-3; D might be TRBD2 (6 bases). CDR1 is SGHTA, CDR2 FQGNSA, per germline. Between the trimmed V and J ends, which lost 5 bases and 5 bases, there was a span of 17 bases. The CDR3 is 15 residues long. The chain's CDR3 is CASSANWGVIDTQYF. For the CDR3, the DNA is TGTGCCAGCAGCGCAAATTGGGGGGTGATAGATACGCAGTATTTT. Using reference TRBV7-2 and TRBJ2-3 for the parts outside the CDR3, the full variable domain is GAGVSQSPSNKVTEKGKDVELRCDPISGHTALYWYRQSLGQGLEFLIYFQGNSAPDKSGLPSDRFSAERTGGSVSTLTIQRTQQEDSAVYLCASSANWGVIDTQYFGPGTRLTVL.

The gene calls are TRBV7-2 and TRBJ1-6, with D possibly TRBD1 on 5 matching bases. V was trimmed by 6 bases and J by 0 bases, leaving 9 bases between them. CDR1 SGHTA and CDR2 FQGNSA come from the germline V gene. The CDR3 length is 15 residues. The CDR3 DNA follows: TGTGCCAGCAGGGGGGGAAGCTCCTATAATTCACCCCTCCACTTT. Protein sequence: CASRGGSSYNSPLHF.

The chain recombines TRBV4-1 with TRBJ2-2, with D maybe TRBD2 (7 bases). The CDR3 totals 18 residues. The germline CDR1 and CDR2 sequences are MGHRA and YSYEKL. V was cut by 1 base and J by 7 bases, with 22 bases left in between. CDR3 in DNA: TGCGCCAGCAGCCAAGCTTTGTCCGTACAGGGAGGGAACGGGGAGCTGTTTTTT. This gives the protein CASSQALSVQGGNGELFF.

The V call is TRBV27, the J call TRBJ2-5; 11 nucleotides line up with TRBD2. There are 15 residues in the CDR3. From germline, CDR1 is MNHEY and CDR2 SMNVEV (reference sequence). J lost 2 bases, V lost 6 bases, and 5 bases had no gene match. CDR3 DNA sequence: TGTGCCAGCAGGGGTGTAGCGGGGGGGCAAGAGACCCAGTACTTC. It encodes CASRGVAGGQETQYF.

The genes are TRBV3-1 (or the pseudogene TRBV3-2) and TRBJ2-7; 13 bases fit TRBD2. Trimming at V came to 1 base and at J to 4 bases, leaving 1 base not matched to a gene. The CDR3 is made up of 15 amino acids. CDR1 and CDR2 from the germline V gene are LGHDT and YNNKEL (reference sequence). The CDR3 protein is CASSQGLAGGYEQYF. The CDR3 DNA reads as TGTGCCAGCAGCCAAGGACTAGCGGGGGGTTACGAGCAGTACTTC.

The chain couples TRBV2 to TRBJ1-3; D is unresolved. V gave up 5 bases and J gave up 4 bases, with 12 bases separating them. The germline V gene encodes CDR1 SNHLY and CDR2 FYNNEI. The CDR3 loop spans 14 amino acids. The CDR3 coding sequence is TGTGCCAGCAGTCCGAGGCGGGTGGGAAACACCATATATTTT. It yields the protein CASSPRRVGNTIYF.

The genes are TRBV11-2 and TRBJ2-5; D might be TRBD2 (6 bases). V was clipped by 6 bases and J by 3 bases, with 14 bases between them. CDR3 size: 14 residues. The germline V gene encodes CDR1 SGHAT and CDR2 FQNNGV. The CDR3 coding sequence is TGTGCCAGCAGGACGTTGGAGGGGAAAGAGACCCAGTACTTC. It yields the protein CASRTLEGKETQYF.

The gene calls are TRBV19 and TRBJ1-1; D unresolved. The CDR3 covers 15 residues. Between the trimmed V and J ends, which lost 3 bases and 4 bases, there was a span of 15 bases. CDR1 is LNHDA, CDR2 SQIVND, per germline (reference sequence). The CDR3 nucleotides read TGTGCCAGTAGTATGGTCGGCGGAAGAAGCACTGAAGCTTTCTTT. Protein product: CASSMVGGRSTEAFF. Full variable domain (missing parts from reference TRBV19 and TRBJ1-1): DGGITQSPKYLFRKEGQNVTLSCEQNLNHDAMYWYRQDPGQGLRLIYYSQIVNDFQKGDIAEGYSVSREKKESFPLTVTSAQKNPTAFYLCASSMVGGRSTEAFFGQGTRLTVV.

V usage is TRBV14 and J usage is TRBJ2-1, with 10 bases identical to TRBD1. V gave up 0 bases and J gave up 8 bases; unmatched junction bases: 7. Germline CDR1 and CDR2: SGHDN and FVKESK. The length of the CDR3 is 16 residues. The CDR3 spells CASSQDIGDRGYEQFF. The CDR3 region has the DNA TGTGCCAGCAGCCAAGATATTGGGGACAGGGGTTATGAGCAGTTCTTC.

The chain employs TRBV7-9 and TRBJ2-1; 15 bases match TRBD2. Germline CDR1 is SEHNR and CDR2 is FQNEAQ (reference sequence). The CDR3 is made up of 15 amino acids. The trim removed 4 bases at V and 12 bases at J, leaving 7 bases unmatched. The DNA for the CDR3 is TGTGCCAGCAGCTCACGGACTAGCGGGGGGGCAACGCAGTTCTTC. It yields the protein CASSSRTSGGATQFF.

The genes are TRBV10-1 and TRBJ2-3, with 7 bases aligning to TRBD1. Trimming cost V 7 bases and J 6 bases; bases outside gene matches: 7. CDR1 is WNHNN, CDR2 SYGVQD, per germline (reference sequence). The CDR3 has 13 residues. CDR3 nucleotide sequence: TGCGCCAGCAAGGGACAGTCCGGGGATACGCAGTATTTT. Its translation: CASKGQSGDTQYF.

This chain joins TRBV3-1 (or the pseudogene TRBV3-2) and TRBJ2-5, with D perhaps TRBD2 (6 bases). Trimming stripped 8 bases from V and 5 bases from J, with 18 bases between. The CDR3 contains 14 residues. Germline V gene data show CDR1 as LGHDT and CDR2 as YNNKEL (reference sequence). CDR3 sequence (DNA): TGTGCCAGCTCGAATCAAGGGACTTTGGAGACCCAGTACTTC. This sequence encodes CASSNQGTLETQYF.

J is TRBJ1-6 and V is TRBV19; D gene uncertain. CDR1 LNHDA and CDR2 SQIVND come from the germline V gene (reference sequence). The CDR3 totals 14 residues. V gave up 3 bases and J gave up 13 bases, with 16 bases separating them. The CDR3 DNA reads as TGTGCCAGTAGTATTTCGCTCCTCATTCAGCCCCTCCACTTT. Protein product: CASSISLLIQPLHF.

Here the CDR3 reads CASRGTTAGELFF. CDR3 in DNA: TGTGCCTCGAGGGGGACGACGGCAGGGGAGCTGTTTTTT. This rearrangement joins TRBV6-5 to TRBJ2-2; D possibly corresponds to TRBD1 (6 bases). The V gene lost 11 bases and the J gene lost 8 bases, with 18 bases spanning the gap. Germline CDR1 reads MNHEY; CDR2 reads SVGAGI. The CDR3 is made up of 13 amino acids.

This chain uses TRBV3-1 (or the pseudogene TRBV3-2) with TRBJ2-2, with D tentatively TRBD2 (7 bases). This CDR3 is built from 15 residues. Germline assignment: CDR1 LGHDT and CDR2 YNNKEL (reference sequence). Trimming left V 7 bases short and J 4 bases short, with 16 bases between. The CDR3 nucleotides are TGTGCCAGCACCCGAGGGGGGGCGAGCACCGGGGAGCTGTTTTTT. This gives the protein CASTRGGASTGELFF.